This note documents a single TCR beta chain sequence. Its antigen is as yet unknown. Generated by immunoSEQ multiplex PCR, the TCRdb table keeps only in-frame clones and is missing some. Seen here are 20,000 to 25,000 clones, around 80% observed once, and the top ten hold 40%. Trimming took off 4 bases at V and 0 bases at J, with 12 bases between the two ends. The CDR3 extends over 15 amino acids. Germline V lookup: CDR1 LNHDA, CDR2 SQIVND (reference sequence). The sample originates from a study of PD-1 blockade in classical Hodgkin lymphoma. Study-wide results and limits: Relative to healthy donors, newly diagnosed patients reportedly had lower baseline TCR diversity, which was reported as lower still in relapsed/refractory patients.

Brentuximab vedotin exposure varied, and every patient relapsed after autologous stem cell transplantation. The source material was peripheral blood mononuclear cells (PBMCs), sampled before the second cycle of nivolumab. The chain is built from TRBV19 and TRBJ1-1, with D possibly matching TRBD1 (5 bases). The receptor's source is a human donor with classical Hodgkin lymphoma. The CDR3 here is CASSRDGSMNTEAFF. Written as DNA, the CDR3 is TGTGCCAGTAGTAGGGACGGATCTATGAACACTGAAGCTTTCTTT.